Listed below are T cell receptor beta chains from one sample, sequenced in a study of T cells in narcolepsy. TCRdb's table, derived via immunoSEQ multiplex PCR, lists solely in-frame clones and lacks some. The profile shows about 24,000 clones, approximately 60% of them singletons. Sequenced sample: memory (CD45RA-) CD4+ T cells from blood. Receptors were obtained from a human donor in good health. Both conserved end residues are part of each CDR3. Each record gives: V gene, J gene, clone size, D gene, CDR3 DNA, CDR3 protein. The D gene is left open where the match is weak. For some rows the clone size is stated as once, few or many, or as a class when expanded; others skip it.

V: TRBV2; J: TRBJ1-2; size: .; D: .; DNA: TGTGCCAGCAGTGAAGCGTTAACACGGGGGGGCGGCTACACCTTC; CDR3: CASSEALTRGGGYTF
V: TRBV6-1; J: TRBJ1-5; size: .; D: .; DNA: TGTGCCAGCAGTAGCAATCAGCCCCAGCATTTT; CDR3: CASSSNQPQHF
V: TRBV7-2; J: TRBJ2-6; size: .; D: .; DNA: TGTGCCAGCAGCTTCCAAGGCGGGGCCAACGTCCTGACTTTC; CDR3: CASSFQGGANVLTF
V: TRBV6-1; J: TRBJ2-5; size: few; D: .; DNA: TGTGCCAGCAGTGAGAGGACGGCCTGGACCCAGTACTTC; CDR3: CASSERTAWTQYF
V: TRBV28; J: TRBJ1-5; size: .; D: .; DNA: TGTGCCAGCAGAACTGGGGGGATGAGTACTCAGCCCCAGCATTTT; CDR3: CASRTGGMSTQPQHF
V: TRBV6-6; J: TRBJ1-1; size: .; D: .; DNA: TGTGCCAGCAGTTTCAGTAGCACTGAAGCTTTCTTT; CDR3: CASSFSSTEAFF
V: TRBV2; J: TRBJ2-5; size: .; D: .; DNA: TGTGCCAGCAACGGAGGGTCCGGGACCCAGTACTTC; CDR3: CASNGGSGTQYF
V: TRBV5-4; J: TRBJ2-2; size: .; D: TRBD2; DNA: TGTGCCAGCAGCCGGCGACTAGCGGGGGCCACCGGGGAGCTGTTTTTT; CDR3: CASSRRLAGATGELFF
V: TRBV27; J: TRBJ1-2; size: few; D: TRBD1; DNA: TGTGCCAGCAGTACGCGACAGGGAGGGGGCTACACCTTC; CDR3: CASSTRQGGGYTF
V: TRBV7-7; J: TRBJ2-7; size: .; D: .; DNA: TGTGCCAGCAGCTTAGGGGGTACTTACGAGCAGTACTTC; CDR3: CASSLGGTYEQYF
V: TRBV29-1; J: TRBJ1-1; size: .; D: TRBD1; DNA: TGCAGCGTTGATGGGCGGACAGGGAGGAGGAACACTGAAGCTTTCTTT; CDR3: CSVDGRTGRRNTEAFF
V: TRBV7-9; J: TRBJ1-2; size: few; D: .; DNA: TGTGCCAGCAGCTTACAGGGCTATGGCTACACCTTC; CDR3: CASSLQGYGYTF
V: TRBV6-6; J: TRBJ1-2; size: .; D: .; DNA: TGTGCCAGCAGGCCAGGGTTGTCGGACTATGGCTACACCTTC; CDR3: CASRPGLSDYGYTF
V: TRBV7-6; J: TRBJ2-1; size: few; D: .; DNA: TGTGCCAGCAGCCCTTGGGCTGGGGAGCAGTTCTTC; CDR3: CASSPWAGEQFF
V: TRBV29-1; J: TRBJ2-1; size: .; D: TRBD2; DNA: TGCAGCGGTTCTAGCGGGGGGTACTACAATGAGCAGTTCTTC; CDR3: CSGSSGGYYNEQFF
V: TRBV28; J: TRBJ2-7; size: few; D: .; DNA: TGTGCCAGCAGTGTGGCGGGCTTCTCCTACGAGCAGTACTTC; CDR3: CASSVAGFSYEQYF
V: TRBV2; J: TRBJ1-3; size: .; D: .; DNA: TGTGCCAGCAACCCGAACATGATCTCTGGAAACACCATATATTTT; CDR3: CASNPNMISGNTIYF
V: TRBV6-6; J: TRBJ2-4; size: .; D: .; DNA: TGTGCCAGCAGTTCAGGCATTCAGTACTTC; CDR3: CASSSGIQYF
V: TRBV6-1; J: TRBJ2-7; size: .; D: .; DNA: TGTGCCAGCAGGCGGGACTTCGAAAGCTCCTACGAGCAGTACTTC; CDR3: CASRRDFESSYEQYF
V: TRBV9; J: TRBJ2-7; size: .; D: .; DNA: TGTGCCAGCAGCGCCACGTTTGGCGGCGAGCAGTACTTC; CDR3: CASSATFGGEQYF
V: TRBV28; J: TRBJ1-1; size: .; D: .; DNA: TGTGCCAGCGAACCAGGGGCAGCCGGGACTGAAGCTTTCTTT; CDR3: CASEPGAAGTEAFF
V: TRBV4-1; J: TRBJ2-1; size: few; D: .; DNA: TGCGCCAGCAGCCAAGATCAAGGGCAAGCCTACAATGAGCAGTTCTTC; CDR3: CASSQDQGQAYNEQFF
V: TRBV11-2; J: TRBJ1-5; size: .; D: .; DNA: TGTGCCAGCAGCTTTGGAAACGGGCAGCCCCAGCATTTT; CDR3: CASSFGNGQPQHF
V: TRBV6-1; J: TRBJ1-6; size: few; D: .; DNA: TGTGCCAGCAGTGAACGAGGAGGTCTGGCCCTCCACTTT; CDR3: CASSERGGLALHF
V: TRBV15; J: TRBJ2-2; size: .; D: .; DNA: TGTGCCACCAGCAGAGATCAGGGGAGGGAGCTGTTTTTT; CDR3: CATSRDQGRELFF
V: TRBV27; J: TRBJ1-1; size: .; D: .; DNA: TGTGCCAGCGGGCCAGCAAAAGACCTACCACGTCCCACTGAAGCTTTCTTT; CDR3: CASGPAKDLPRPTEAFF
V: TRBV5-1; J: TRBJ2-2; size: .; D: TRBD2; DNA: TGCGCCAGCAGCTTTGGGACTAGCGGGAGGGCCAACACCGGGGAGCTGTTTTTT; CDR3: CASSFGTSGRANTGELFF
V: TRBV18; J: TRBJ1-1; size: .; D: .; DNA: TGTGCCAGCTCTCTCCTTGCCGGGACAATGAACACTGAAGCTTTCTTT; CDR3: CASSLLAGTMNTEAFF
V: TRBV5-1; J: TRBJ2-1; size: .; D: .; DNA: TGCGCCAGCAGCCCCAACCCCTGGAATAATGAGCAGTTCTTC; CDR3: CASSPNPWNNEQFF
V: TRBV5-1; J: TRBJ1-5; size: once; D: .; DNA: TGCGCCAGCAGCTTGGAGGCGGGGAATCAGCCCCAGCATTTT; CDR3: CASSLEAGNQPQHF
V: TRBV20-1; J: TRBJ1-1; size: .; D: TRBD1; DNA: TGCAGTGCTGGTAGACAGGGGGCTTTCTTT; CDR3: CSAGRQGAFF
V: TRBV2; J: TRBJ1-4; size: .; D: .; DNA: TGTGCCAGCAGTGAAAGGGGAAAAAAACTGTTTTTT; CDR3: CASSERGKKLFF
V: TRBV5-1; J: TRBJ2-3; size: .; D: TRBD2; DNA: TGCGCCAGCGGATCTAGCGGGAGCACAGATACGCAGTATTTT; CDR3: CASGSSGSTDTQYF
V: TRBV18; J: TRBJ1-6; size: .; D: .; DNA: TGTTCCAGCTCACCTTCCCTCGGATCACCCCTCCACTTT; CDR3: CSSSPSLGSPLHF
V: TRBV28; J: TRBJ2-7; size: .; D: .; DNA: TGTGCCAGCAGCCTGACTCCGGCCGGGCAGTACTTC; CDR3: CASSLTPAGQYF
V: TRBV30; J: TRBJ1-2; size: .; D: TRBD1; DNA: TGTGCCTGGTGGCGGGACAGCGGCTATGGCTACACCTTC; CDR3: CAWWRDSGYGYTF
V: TRBV5-1; J: TRBJ2-7; size: .; D: TRBD2; DNA: TGCGCCAGCAGCTTGTCCGGGGGGACTTCCGAGCAGTACTTC; CDR3: CASSLSGGTSEQYF
V: TRBV11-2; J: TRBJ1-2; size: .; D: TRBD1; DNA: TGTGCCAGCAGCCCGACAGGGAGGGATGGCTACACCTTC; CDR3: CASSPTGRDGYTF
V: TRBV5-5; J: TRBJ1-5; size: .; D: .; DNA: TGTGCCAGCAGCTTGGAAGTAACGGAGTCCCAGCCCCAGCATTTT; CDR3: CASSLEVTESQPQHF
V: TRBV6-1; J: TRBJ2-3; size: .; D: TRBD2; DNA: TGTGCCAGCAGTAAAATGCGGGGGAGCACAGATACGCAGTATTTT; CDR3: CASSKMRGSTDTQYF